Sequencing of this TCR beta chain was carried out in a study of blood T cell repertoires in COVID-19. This clone was recorded a few times. Germline V CDR1 and CDR2: SNHLY, FYNNEI. The CDR3 consists of 14 residues. V lost 4 bases and J lost 5; bases outside the gene matches: 4. Sequencing was performed with immunoSEQ multiplex PCR; in TCRdb, only in-frame clones are kept and a portion is missing. Of fewer than 200,000 clones listed, 70% to 90% are singletons. This TCR derives from a woman older than 75 with COVID-19, enrolled during active disease. The source material was peripheral blood. This chain connects TRBV2 to TRBJ2-1; TRBD1 agrees at 8 bases. CDR3 protein: CASSGGQANNEQFF. The CDR3 bases are TGTGCCAGCAGTGGGGGACAGGCGAACAATGAGCAGTTCTTC.